This T cell receptor beta chain comes out of a study of blood T cell repertoires in COVID-19. Germline V lookup: CDR1 SGHAT, CDR2 FQDESV (reference sequence). V gave up 8 bases and J gave up 1 base, with 14 bases separating them. The CDR3 loop spans 14 amino acids. Assay used: immunoSEQ multiplex PCR; TCRdb lists only in-frame clones, some missing. The table has 250,000 or so clones, approximately 82% seen once. This clone was recorded a few times. The source is a woman younger than 35 with acute or convalescent COVID-19. Sequenced input: peripheral blood. The chain has TRBV11-1 and TRBJ1-1; D might be TRBD1 (5 bases). Written as DNA, the CDR3 is TGTGCCAGCCAATACGGAGGGGAGAACACTGAAGCTTTCTTT. Protein sequence: CASQYGGENTEAFF.